The 21 T cell receptor beta chains below come from one sample, sequenced in a study of PD-1 blockade in mismatch repair-deficient tumors. Assay: immunoSEQ multiplex PCR; the TCRdb copy retains only in-frame clones and omits some. This table has roughly 80,000 clones, roughly 80% appearing once. The sample here was peripheral blood, taken 12 weeks after starting pembrolizumab. These receptor sequences come from an adult with mismatch repair-deficient cancer.

The V call is TRBV15, the J call TRBJ2-3, with 12 bases identical to TRBD2. After removal of 1 base from V and 4 bases from J, the junction contained 3 bases not matched to a gene. This CDR3 is built from 16 residues. The V gene's germline CDR1 is LNHNV and CDR2 YYDKDF (reference sequence). The chain's CDR3 is CATSRVGLAGSDTQYF. The CDR3 DNA sequence: TGTGCCACCAGCAGAGTCGGACTAGCGGGATCAGATACGCAGTATTTT.

A few counts support this clone. This chain uses TRBV5-4 with TRBJ1-2; 7 nucleotides line up with TRBD1. CDR3 length: 13 residues. Losses at the gene ends were 3 bases for V and 8 bases for J; bases not matched to a gene: 7. Germline V gives CDR1 SGHNT, CDR2 YYREEE (reference sequence). The chain's CDR3 is CASSWDTTGGYTF. The CDR3 DNA follows: TGTGCCAGCAGCTGGGATACGACAGGGGGCTACACCTTC.

This clone was found once. The V call is TRBV19, the J call TRBJ1-1; the match to TRBD1 covers 7 bases. V lost 7 bases to trimming and J lost 0 bases; unmatched junction nucleotides: 5. Germline CDR1 and CDR2: LNHDA and SQIVND (reference sequence). The CDR3 covers 14 residues. The CDR3 nucleotides are TGTGCCAGTATCCGGGGGACAGTGAACACTGAAGCTTTCTTT. It yields the protein CASIRGTVNTEAFF.

The chain combines TRBV7-8 with TRBJ2-1; TRBD2 aligns across 8 bases. Looked up from germline, CDR1 is SGHVS and CDR2 is FQNEAQ. V gave up 6 bases and J gave up 8 bases; unmatched junction bases: 12. This CDR3 comprises 15 residues. CDR3 protein: CASSSGGGGIDEQFF. In DNA, the CDR3 is TGTGCCAGCAGTTCCGGGGGGGGAGGAATAGATGAGCAGTTCTTC.

This clone was seen only a few times. This chain links TRBV28 with TRBJ2-7; 8 bases agree with TRBD1. The CDR3 has 14 amino acids. CDR1 is MDHEN, CDR2 SYDVKM, per germline. J gave up 2 bases and V 1 base, and 1 base lay outside the gene matches. CDR3 in DNA: TGTGCCAGCAGTTTATTCAGGGGGCCCTACGAGCAGTACTTC. It encodes CASSLFRGPYEQYF.

This clone was seen a handful of times. Other nucleotide sequences from this sample produce the same CDR3. The chain joins TRBV2 to TRBJ1-5; TRBD1 might be the D (5 bases). Trimming removed 6 bases at V and 2 bases at J, with 14 bases between. Germline V gives CDR1 SNHLY, CDR2 FYNNEI. The length of the CDR3 is 15 residues. The CDR3: CASRGPGLGNQPQHF. CDR3 bases: TGTGCCAGCAGGGGGCCTGGTTTGGGCAATCAGCCCCAGCATTTT.

Concerning this clone itself: Given a much more abundant clone one base away, this may be a read error. Different DNA sequences within this sample yield the same CDR3. The chain joins TRBV9 to TRBJ1-1; the D gene is possibly TRBD1 (5 bases). Trimming removed 5 bases from V and 4 bases from J, with 12 bases in between. The CDR3 sequence is 13 residues long. Looked up from germline, CDR1 is SGDLS and CDR2 is YYNGEE. The CDR3 loop is CASSPGLGTEAFF. The CDR3 coding sequence is TGTGCCAGCAGTCCAGGGTTGGGCACTGAAGCTTTCTTT.

The V call is TRBV7-2, the J call TRBJ2-7; D is unclear. Trimming left V 3 bases short and J 2 bases short, with 5 bases between. The CDR3 covers 12 residues. Per the germline V gene, CDR1 is SGHTA and CDR2 is FQGNSA. CDR3 loop: CASSFQAYEQYF. In nucleotides, the CDR3 is TGTGCCAGCAGCTTTCAGGCCTACGAGCAGTACTTC.

The rearrangement uses TRBV7-8 and TRBJ2-7; 7 bases agree with TRBD1. J was trimmed by 5 bases and V by 4 bases; bases with no gene match: 8. This CDR3 is built from 14 residues. Germline CDR1 reads SGHVS; CDR2 reads FQNEAQ. CDR3 loop: CASSSTGNLNEQYF. The CDR3 DNA follows: TGTGCCAGCAGCTCGACAGGGAATCTGAACGAGCAGTACTTC. Full variable domain (remainder filled in from reference TRBV7-8 and TRBJ2-7): GAGVSQSPRYKVAKRGQDVALRCDPISGHVSLFWYQQALGQGPEFLTYFQNEAQLDKSGLPSDRFFAERPEGSVSTLKIQRTQQEDSAVYLCASSSTGNLNEQYFGPGTRLTVT.

The chain couples TRBV9 to TRBJ2-1; TRBD2 matches 7 bases. Germline V CDR1 and CDR2: SGDLS, YYNGEE. CDR3 length: 15 residues. With 2 bases clipped from V and 4 bases from J, the junction kept 6 bases outside the gene matches. The CDR3, as DNA: TGTGCCAGCAGCGTCAGGGCGGGAGAGTACAATGAGCAGTTCTTC. The encoded protein is CASSVRAGEYNEQFF.

The chain is built from TRBV30 and TRBJ1-2; D not certain. Germline loops: CDR1 GTSNPN, CDR2 SVGIG (reference sequence). The CDR3 is 13 amino acids. The V end was cut by 2 bases, the J end by 6 bases, with 13 bases between. The CDR3 sequence: CAWSTFEGDGYTF. The CDR3 DNA follows: TGTGCCTGGAGTACCTTCGAGGGCGATGGCTACACCTTC.

This chain joins TRBV2 and TRBJ2-2; tentative D call: TRBD2 (5 bases). The CDR3 is 12 amino acids. Per the germline V gene, CDR1 is SNHLY and CDR2 is FYNNEI. Trimming shortened V by 6 bases and J by 7 bases, and 9 bases separated the two germline ends. The CDR3 DNA sequence: TGTGCCAGCAGGATAGAGGGCGGGGAGCTGTTTTTT. Amino acid sequence: CASRIEGGELFF.

The genes are TRBV7-2 and TRBJ2-5; D possibly uses TRBD1 or TRBD2 (5 bases each). With 1 base removed from V and 2 bases from J, the gap between germline ends came to 11 bases. The germline V gene has CDR1 SGHTA and CDR2 FQGNSA. The CDR3 has 15 residues. CDR3 nucleotides: TGTGCCAGCAGCTTAGGGCCGAGGGGACAAGAGACCCAGTACTTC. Amino acids: CASSLGPRGQETQYF.

The chain carries TRBV28 and TRBJ1-5, with D perhaps TRBD1 (5 bases). Germline-derived CDR1 and CDR2 are MDHEN and SYDVKM. This CDR3 has 15 residues. Trimming shortened V by 5 bases and J by 6 bases, and 17 bases separated the two germline ends. The CDR3 reads CASSTGVRGGQPQHF. The CDR3, as DNA: TGTGCCAGCAGTACCGGAGTGCGGGGCGGTCAGCCCCAGCATTTT.

The table lists this clone with a count of one. V usage is TRBV10-1 and J usage is TRBJ2-7; 9 bases agree with TRBD1. Germline V gene lookup returns CDR1 WNHNN and CDR2 SYGVQD (reference sequence). This CDR3 comprises 14 residues. J gave up 2 bases and V 10 bases, and 9 bases lay outside the gene matches. DNA of the CDR3: TGCGCCATCTTGACCGGGACAGGGCCCTACGAGCAGTACTTC. Its protein is CAILTGTGPYEQYF.

J is TRBJ1-5 and V is TRBV30, with D maybe TRBD1 (5 bases). Trimming took off 0 bases at V and 5 bases at J, with 14 bases between the two ends. CDR3 length: 15 residues. Germline V gives CDR1 GTSNPN, CDR2 SVGIG (reference sequence). The CDR3 region has the DNA TGTGCCTGGAGTGTACCGGGACGGGAGTATCAGCCCCAGCATTTT. Its protein is CAWSVPGREYQPQHF.

This clone was picked up one time. This chain connects TRBV6-5 to TRBJ1-1, with D possibly TRBD1 on 6 matching bases. The CDR3 is made up of 13 amino acids. Germline V gives CDR1 MNHEY, CDR2 SVGAGI. Trimming took off 6 bases at V and 4 bases at J, with 12 bases between the two ends. The CDR3 DNA reads as TGTGCCAGCAGACGGACAGTTACCACTGAAGCTTTCTTT. It yields the protein CASRRTVTTEAFF.

The chain has TRBV5-6 and TRBJ2-1; a possible D gene is TRBD1 (6 bases). Per germline, CDR1 SGHDT and CDR2 YYEEEE. This CDR3 spans 15 amino acids. V was trimmed by 0 bases and J by 2 bases, leaving 9 bases between them. Here the CDR3 DNA reads TGTGCCAGCAGCTTGGCACAGGGACCCTACAATGAGCAGTTCTTC. It translates to CASSLAQGPYNEQFF.

This clone appeared a single time. Sequence at one end of the junction differs from germline and may be a read error. The V call is TRBV6-1, the J call TRBJ1-5, with D uncertain. This CDR3 spans 12 amino acids. The germline V gene encodes CDR1 MNHNS and CDR2 SASEGT. CDR3 DNA sequence: TGTGCCGGCAGTGAATATGGTTCCCCCCAGCATTTT. Amino acids: CAGSEYGSPQHF.

The chain couples TRBV5-8 to TRBJ1-4; no definite D call. The CDR3 is made up of 13 amino acids. Germline V lookup: CDR1 SGHTS, CDR2 YDEGEE. V lost 0 bases, J lost 7 bases, and 7 bases lay in between. Here the CDR3 reads CASSLVAGEKLFF. CDR3 nucleotides: TGTGCCAGCAGCTTGGTAGCGGGTGAAAAACTGTTTTTT.

The rearrangement links TRBV7-9 to TRBJ2-6; maybe TRBD2 (5 bases). This CDR3 has 16 residues. Germline CDR1 reads SEHNR; CDR2 reads FQNEAQ (reference sequence). V was clipped by 1 base and J by 0 bases, with 7 bases between them. CDR3 in DNA: TGTGCCAGCAGCTTAGTGGGGAGCTCTGGGGCCAACGTCCTGACTTTC. Translated, it gives CASSLVGSSGANVLTF.